The clone carrying this TCR beta chain came up many times. Its antigen is not known. The sample is drawn from a study of T cell repertoires in cytomegalovirus infection. CDR3 length equals 17 residues. The V segment lost 2 bases and the J segment 2 bases; nucleotides outside the gene matches: 7. Germline loops: CDR1 MNHNS, CDR2 SASEGT. Using its own MiXCR run on the reads, TCRdb lists one record per CDR3 protein. The sample records some 120,000 distinct CDR3 sequences, 32% being singletons. J is TRBJ1-5 and V is TRBV6-1; 9 positions agree with TRBD1. Sequences were derived from CD8+ T cells from cultured PBMCs, sampled from culture after CMV antigen stimulation. This TCR came from a human donor in good health (CMV status not recorded). Some clones in this sample may be carry-over from other donors' samples. CDR3 sequence (DNA): TGTGCCAGCAGTGAAACGGTTTGGGACAGGGGCAATCAGCCCCAGCATTTT. It yields the protein CASSETVWDRGNQPQHF.